This entry describes one TCR beta chain. Method: immunoSEQ multiplex PCR; TCRdb's copy keeps in-frame clones and lacks some. The sample holds some 110,000 clones, more than 75% seen once. This sample was taken from a study of T cell responses to AZD1222 COVID-19 vaccine. From germline, CDR1 is SGHAT and CDR2 FQNNGV. There are 13 residues in the CDR3. Trimming at V came to 5 bases and at J to 9 bases, leaving 6 bases not matched to a gene. The chain recombines TRBV11-2 with TRBJ2-4; 8 bases agree with TRBD1. The specimen comprised peripheral blood, sampled on day 0 of AZD1222 vaccination. The receptor's source is an adult in good health. In DNA, the CDR3 is TGTGCCAGCAGCCCGACAGGGGCAAGCATTCAGTACTTC. This gives the protein CASSPTGASIQYF.